A single sample gave rise to the 14 T cell receptor beta chains below, sequenced in a study of blood T cell repertoires in COVID-19. Method: immunoSEQ multiplex PCR; TCRdb's copy keeps in-frame clones and lacks some. The sample has 150,000 or so clones; approximately 83% are singletons. Sample: PBMCs or T cells enriched from blood (not recorded which). The receptors originated from an older man who had been exposed to COVID-19.

Here the CDR3 DNA reads TGTGCCAGCAGCCTCGGAACTACCGGGACAGGGGGCCTCTATGGCTACACCTTC. This sequence encodes CASSLGTTGTGGLYGYTF. The rearrangement joins TRBV5-4 to TRBJ1-2, with TRBD1 matching over 12 bases. This CDR3 has 18 amino acids. The germline gives CDR1 SGHNT, CDR2 YYREEE (reference sequence). V was clipped by 4 bases and J by 4 bases; unmatched bases: 14.

CDR3 in DNA: TGTGCCGGCCGGGGGAACATGAACACTGAAGCTTTCTTT. Amino acid sequence: CAGRGNMNTEAFF. The chain has TRBV6-5 and TRBJ1-1, with D possibly matching TRBD1 (5 bases). Trimming removed 11 bases from V and 0 bases from J, with 13 bases in between. The germline V gene has CDR1 MNHEY and CDR2 SVGAGI. This CDR3 is 13 amino acids long.

V and J are TRBV6-5 and TRBJ1-2; unclear D gene. V lost 0 bases and J 4 bases, leaving 6 bases between the germline ends. The CDR3 consists of 13 residues. From germline, CDR1 is MNHEY and CDR2 SVGAGI. The CDR3 here is CASSYSGSYGYTF. CDR3 in DNA: TGTGCCAGCAGTTACTCGGGCAGCTATGGCTACACCTTC.

The sample holds a few counts of this clone. The CDR3 sequence is CASSSVVRGEAFF. In DNA, the CDR3 is TGTGCCAGCAGCTCGGTAGTCAGGGGCGAAGCTTTCTTT. The chain employs TRBV11-2 and TRBJ1-1, with D perhaps TRBD1 (6 bases). V lost 4 bases, J lost 8 bases, and 14 bases lay in between. CDR3 length: 13 residues. Germline CDR1 SGHAT, CDR2 FQNNGV. Full variable domain (remainder filled in from reference TRBV11-2 and TRBJ1-1): EAGVAQSPRYKIIEKRQSVAFWCNPISGHATLYWYQQILGQGPKLLIQFQNNGVVDDSQLPKDRFSAERLKGVDSTLKIQPAKLEDSAVYLCASSSVVRGEAFFGQGTRLTVV.

The CDR3 DNA is TGTGCCAGCAGCTCTCGATTGGCGACAGGGGTATCCTACGAGCAGTACTTC. Protein sequence: CASSSRLATGVSYEQYF. This chain links TRBV5-5 with TRBJ2-7; 8 nucleotides match TRBD1. With V trimmed by 3 bases and J by 1 base, 12 bases remained unmatched. The CDR3 sequence is 17 residues long. Per germline, CDR1 SGHKS and CDR2 YYEKEE (reference sequence).

The V gene is TRBV10-3, the J gene TRBJ2-4, with TRBD1 identical over 12 bases. Trimming cost V 3 bases and J 6 bases; bases outside gene matches: 6. The CDR3 sequence is 16 residues long. CDR1 is ENHRY, CDR2 SYGVKD, per germline. CDR3 in DNA: TGTGCCATCAGTGACCCGGGACAGGGGGCTGGAAACATTCAGTACTTC. Its translation: CAISDPGQGAGNIQYF.

The chain is built from TRBV9 and TRBJ2-6; no definite D call. The CDR3 is made up of 17 amino acids. Germline V gene data show CDR1 as SGDLS and CDR2 as YYNGEE. Trimming took 4 bases from V and 1 from J, leaving 15 bases between them. CDR3 DNA: TGTGCCAGCAGCCCCCATGAAACAAAATCTGGGGCCAACGTCCTGACTTTC. Amino acids: CASSPHETKSGANVLTF.

CDR3 in amino acids: CASSKVVQGGTDTQYF. CDR3 coding DNA: TGTGCCAGCAGCAAAGTGGTACAGGGTGGAACAGATACGCAGTATTTT. The chain employs TRBV21-1 and TRBJ2-3; the DNA was not compared with TRBD1, the D call given in the table. TRBV21-1 is designated a pseudogene. This CDR3 is 16 amino acids long.

The V call is TRBV3-1 (or the pseudogene TRBV3-2), the J call TRBJ1-3, with D uncertain. V lost 0 bases, J lost 0 bases, and 12 bases lay in between. Germline V gene data show CDR1 as LGHDT and CDR2 as YNNKEL (reference sequence). This CDR3 spans 17 amino acids. The CDR3 spells CASSQDSRADSGNTIYF. CDR3 coding DNA: TGTGCCAGCAGCCAAGATTCGAGGGCAGACTCTGGAAACACCATATATTTT.

The chain employs TRBV1 and TRBJ2-3; TRBD1, the D gene given by the table, was not confirmed from the DNA. TRBV1 is tagged as a pseudogene. The CDR3 sequence is 16 residues long. The DNA for the CDR3 is TGCACCAGCAGCCAAGATCGGGCAGGGGGGCAAGATACGCAGTATTTT. Protein: CTSSQDRAGGQDTQYF.

The genes are TRBV19 and TRBJ2-7, with TRBD1 matching over 7 bases. The V and J ends lost 5 bases and 6 bases, in that order; junction bases with no gene match: 13. The CDR3 is made up of 15 amino acids. CDR1 is LNHDA, CDR2 SQIVND, per germline (reference sequence). This CDR3 reads CASSPGQDRSPEQYF. The CDR3, as DNA: TGTGCCAGTAGTCCCGGACAGGATCGTTCCCCCGAGCAGTACTTC. Full variable domain (remainder filled in from reference TRBV19 and TRBJ2-7): DGGITQSPKYLFRKEGQNVTLSCEQNLNHDAMYWYRQDPGQGLRLIYYSQIVNDFQKGDIAEGYSVSREKKESFPLTVTSAQKNPTAFYLCASSPGQDRSPEQYFGPGTRLTVT.

For this clone: A read error may produce the germline difference seen at one junction end. The CDR3 reads CASSLNREGQLF. CDR3 bases: TGCGCCAGCAGCCTTAACAGGGAGGGCCAACTCTTC. V is TRBV5-1 and J is TRBJ1-2; D perhaps matches TRBD1 (6 bases). The CDR3 totals 12 residues. The germline V gene encodes CDR1 SGHRS and CDR2 YFSETQ.

This clone was recorded a few times. V gene TRBV18 combines with J gene TRBJ2-3, with 7 bases that match TRBD2. The germline V gene has CDR1 KGHSH and CDR2 LQKENI. Trimming at V came to 1 base and at J to 3 bases, leaving 7 bases not matched to a gene. This CDR3 spans 16 amino acids. The DNA of the CDR3 is TGTGCCAGCTCACCACTCGCGGGAGTCGGTACAGATACGCAGTATTTT. It specifies CASSPLAGVGTDTQYF. Full variable domain (rest looked up from reference TRBV18 and TRBJ2-3): NAGVMQNPRHLVRRRGQEARLRCSPMKGHSHVYWYRQLPEEGLKFMVYLQKENIIDESGMPKERFSAEFPKEGPSILRIQQVVRGDSAAYFCASSPLAGVGTDTQYFGPGTRLTVL.

This chain connects TRBV18 to TRBJ1-3; 9 bases map to TRBD1. The CDR3 is made up of 16 amino acids. Unmatched junction bases numbered 6, after V lost 3 bases and J lost 3 bases. From germline, CDR1 is KGHSH and CDR2 LQKENI. CDR3 residues: CASSPWGQGDGNTIYF. The CDR3 DNA sequence: TGTGCCAGCTCACCGTGGGGACAGGGCGATGGAAACACCATATATTTT.